This T cell receptor (beta chain) appears in the sequencing data of a study of shared clonotypes between healthy human individuals. Study results and caveats: Relative to memory subsets, naive subsets generally showed larger estimated richness.

Method: immunoSEQ multiplex PCR; TCRdb's copy keeps in-frame clones and lacks some. The sample yields approximately 1.4 million clones, 98% seen once. Regarding this clone: Antigen specificity is unknown.

Germline CDR1 and CDR2: LNHDA and SQIVND (reference sequence). Trimming removed 3 bases at V and 4 bases at J, with 9 bases between. The CDR3 is 14 amino acids. This TCR derives from a man aged 25 to 40 in good health. Sequenced material: naive CD4+ T cells sorted from blood. Subset noted: CD45RA+ positively selected. The chain carries TRBV19 and TRBJ2-2, with no clear D. CDR3 sequence reads: CASSIKTPTGELFF. The CDR3 coding sequence is TGTGCCAGTAGTATTAAGACACCCACCGGGGAGCTGTTTTTT.